This T cell receptor (beta chain) was documented in a study of shared clonotypes between healthy human individuals. None of the donors, who were healthy HIV-negative adults, had recently had acute infections or vaccinations. The length of the CDR3 is 15 residues. V gave up 2 bases and J gave up 0 bases, with 7 bases separating them. Germline V lookup: CDR1 MNHNY, CDR2 SVGAGI (reference sequence). The assay was immunoSEQ multiplex PCR, and TCRdb's table has in-frame clones only and misses some. Here the sample spans about 1 million clones, around 74% being singletons. The receptor was isolated from a man younger than 35 in good health. Input material: memory CD4+ T cells sorted from blood. Specified subset: CD45RA-negative fraction. The chain has TRBV6-6 and TRBJ2-2; no reliable D call. CDR3 sequence reads: CASSYGPSNTGELFF. CDR3 DNA sequence: TGTGCCAGCAGTTACGGTCCTTCGAACACCGGGGAGCTGTTTTTT.